This T cell receptor (beta chain) was sequenced in a study of radiotherapy plus CTLA-4 blockade in lung cancer. Study-wide results and caveats: Tumor-derived TCR clones expanded in blood after radiotherapy plus ipilimumab.

Sequencing was performed with immunoSEQ multiplex PCR; in TCRdb, only in-frame clones are kept and a portion is missing. Among roughly 120,000 clones listed, 75% to 80% were seen once. Treatment of patients with chemo-refractory metastatic non-small-cell lung cancer consisted of focal radiation plus CTLA-4 blockade with ipilimumab. V lost 3 bases, J lost 4 bases, and 16 bases lay in between. The CDR3 runs to 15 residues. Germline V gives CDR1 SGDLS, CDR2 YYNGEE. A note on this clone: What it recognizes is unknown.

This chain joins TRBV9 and TRBJ1-2; D gene ambiguous. The sequence derives from a human donor with non-small cell lung cancer who had a partial response to radiotherapy plus ipilimumab. Here the sequenced sample was peripheral blood, taken from a patient treated with radiotherapy plus ipilimumab. The CDR3 nucleotides are TGTGCCAGCAGCGAACTTGGACGGGGATCCTATGGCTACACCTTC. Translated, it gives CASSELGRGSYGYTF.